This TCR beta chain was identified in a study of shared clonotypes between healthy human individuals. Method: immunoSEQ multiplex PCR; TCRdb's copy keeps in-frame clones and lacks some. The table has 2 million to 2.5 million clones, approximately 94% seen once. This clone has just a few counts. Its target is not known. Additional DNA sequences in this sample encode the identical CDR3. Points from the study as a whole: In a few donors, around 5% of naive CD4 clonotypes appeared in common. Although depth was large, rarefaction showed that sequencing of the sorted subsets was incomplete. Larger estimated richness was generally recorded for naive subsets relative to memory subsets.

Material for sequencing was naive CD4+ T cells sorted from blood. Subset given: CD45RA+ positively selected. The clonotype comes from a man aged 18 to 35 in good health.

The CDR3 here is CASSLAGGKNTGELFF. In DNA, the CDR3 is TGTGCCAGCAGCTTAGCGGGGGGCAAGAACACCGGGGAGCTGTTTTTT. V and J are TRBV11-2 and TRBJ2-2; TRBD2 might be the D (7 bases). The CDR3 length is 16 residues. Germline lookup yields CDR1 SGHAT and CDR2 FQNNGV. Trimming cost V 1 base and J 1 base, with 10 bases left between them.